This TCR beta chain was sequenced in a study of Graves' ophthalmopathy and Graves' hyperthyroidism. Study background: Researchers obtained peripheral blood at initial diagnosis, before any treatment had begun. Overall study findings and caveats: A majority of expanded thyroid clonotypes exceeding 0.001 frequency were likewise present in blood.

Moderate-to-severe activity, CAS ≥3, NOSPECS ≥4 and a duration under 3 months were seen in donors with ophthalmopathy. Other autoimmune diseases, uncontrolled infections, pregnancy and lactation each led to patient exclusion. This clonotype has just a few counts. Its specificity is unknown. TCR beta CDR3 amplification used RNA transcripts. HTBI-primed RT-PCR formed the first round, and a multiplex PCR formed the second. TCRdb re-derived calls from the multiplex PCR reads in MiXCR, one entry per CDR3 protein. The repertoire holds approximately 50,000 distinct CDR3 sequences, with around 50% as singletons. The V gene's germline CDR1 is DFQATT and CDR2 SNEGSKA (reference sequence). The V end lost 3 bases, the J end lost 4 bases, and 10 bases lay between the germline ends. The CDR3 contains 13 residues.

This TCR derives from an adult man with Graves' ophthalmopathy. The chain uses TRBV20-1 and TRBJ2-1, with D possibly being TRBD2 (6 bases). Source material: peripheral blood. The CDR3 coding sequence is TGCAGTGCTAGCCCTAGCGCATACAATGAGCAGTTCTTC. Amino acid sequence: CSASPSAYNEQFF.